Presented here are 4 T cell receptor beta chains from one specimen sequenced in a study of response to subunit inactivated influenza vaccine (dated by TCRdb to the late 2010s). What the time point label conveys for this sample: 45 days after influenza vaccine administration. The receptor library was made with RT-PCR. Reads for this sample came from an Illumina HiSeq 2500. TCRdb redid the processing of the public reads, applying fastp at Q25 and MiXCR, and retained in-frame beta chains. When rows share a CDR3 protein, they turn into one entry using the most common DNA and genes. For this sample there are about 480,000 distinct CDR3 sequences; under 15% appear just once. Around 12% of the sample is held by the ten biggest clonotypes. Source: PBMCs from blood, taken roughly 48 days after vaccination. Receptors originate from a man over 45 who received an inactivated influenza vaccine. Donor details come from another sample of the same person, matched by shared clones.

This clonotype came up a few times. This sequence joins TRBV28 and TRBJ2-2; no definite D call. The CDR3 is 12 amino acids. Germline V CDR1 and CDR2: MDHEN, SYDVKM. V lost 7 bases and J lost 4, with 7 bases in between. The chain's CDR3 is CASKSGTGELFF. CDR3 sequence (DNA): TGTGCCAGCAAATCGGGCACCGGGGAGCTGTTTTTT.

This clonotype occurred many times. DNA for the CDR3: TGCGCCAGCAGCTCGATGGGGAACGGGGAGCTGTTTTTT. As protein: CASSSMGNGELFF. The genes are TRBV5-1 and TRBJ2-2, with D hard to call. This CDR3 region has 13 residues. CDR1 and CDR2 from the germline V gene are SGHRS and YFSETQ. Deletions cut 3 bases from V and 7 bases from J, with 10 bases between.

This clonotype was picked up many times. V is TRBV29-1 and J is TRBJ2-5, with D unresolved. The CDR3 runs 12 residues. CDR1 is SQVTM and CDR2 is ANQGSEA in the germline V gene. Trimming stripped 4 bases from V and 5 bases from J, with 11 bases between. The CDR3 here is CSVVVQWETQYF. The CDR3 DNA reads TGCAGCGTTGTTGTACAGTGGGAGACCCAGTACTTC.

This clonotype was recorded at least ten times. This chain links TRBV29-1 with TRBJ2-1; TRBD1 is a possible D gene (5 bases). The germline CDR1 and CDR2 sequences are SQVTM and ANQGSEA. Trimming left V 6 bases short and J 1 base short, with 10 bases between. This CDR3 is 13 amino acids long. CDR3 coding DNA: TGCAGCGTAGGACACTTATCCTACAATGAGCAGTTCTTC. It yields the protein CSVGHLSYNEQFF.